The 9 T cell receptor beta chains reported below all come from one sample, sequenced in a study of T-cell memory formation after mild COVID-19. Using its own MiXCR run on the 5' RACE reads, TCRdb lists one record per CDR3 protein. Of approximately 560,000 distinct CDR3 sequences in the sample, around 16% were seen once. Material for sequencing was PBMCs or a T cell subset sorted from them (not recorded which). These receptors all come from an adult woman who had mild COVID-19 (a few samples of this study predate the infection). Cell type and time point are not known.

This clonotype showed up just a few times. V is TRBV5-6 and J is TRBJ2-2; D gene uncertain. This CDR3 is built from 14 residues. Germline V lookup: CDR1 SGHDT, CDR2 YYEEEE. V was pared by 2 bases and J by 0 bases, with 5 bases between. CDR3 nucleotide sequence: TGTGCCAGCAGCTTACCTTCGAACACCGGGGAGCTGTTTTTT. It yields the protein CASSLPSNTGELFF.

This clonotype was counted a few times. The rearrangement links TRBV6-5 to TRBJ2-3; 9 nucleotides line up with TRBD2. V was pared by 0 bases and J by 2 bases, with 9 bases of the junction left unmatched. The CDR3 consists of 18 residues. CDR1 is MNHEY and CDR2 is SVGAGI in the germline V gene. CDR3 coding DNA: TGTGCCAGCAGTTACTCTGTCGGTAGCGGGGGTCTCACAGATACGCAGTATTTT. Its translation is CASSYSVGSGGLTDTQYF.

The chain combines TRBV11-2 with TRBJ1-2; a possible D gene is TRBD1 (6 bases). The length of the CDR3 is 15 residues. Germline V gene data show CDR1 as SGHAT and CDR2 as FQNNGV. Trimming took 1 base from V and 7 from J, leaving 16 bases between them. In DNA, the CDR3 is TGTGCCAGCAGCTTAGGCGCGGGGGGGCGCGGTGGCTACACCTTC. Its translation: CASSLGAGGRGGYTF.

The rearrangement joins TRBV6-5 to TRBJ2-7, with 7 bases identical to TRBD1. The CDR3 length is 13 residues. With V trimmed by 6 bases and J by 6 bases, 8 bases remained unmatched. Germline lookup yields CDR1 MNHEY and CDR2 SVGAGI. The CDR3 sequence is CASSPDRDLEQYF. CDR3 coding DNA: TGTGCCAGCAGCCCCGACAGGGATCTCGAGCAGTACTTC.

This clonotype was counted only a few times. The rearrangement uses TRBV5-1 and TRBJ2-7; 11 positions agree with TRBD1. The V segment lost 3 bases and the J segment 2 bases; nucleotides outside the gene matches: 7. CDR1 is SGHRS and CDR2 is YFSETQ in the germline V gene. The length of the CDR3 is 16 residues. The CDR3 coding sequence is TGCGCCAGCAGCTCTGGGACAGGGGGTTCCACCTACGAGCAGTACTTC. Translating it yields CASSSGTGGSTYEQYF.

This clonotype has more than one count but fewer than ten. The chain has TRBV7-3 and TRBJ2-5; 8 bases fit TRBD1. After removal of 1 base from V and 1 base from J, the junction contained 20 bases not matched to a gene. CDR3 length equals 21 residues. Germline loops: CDR1 SGHTA, CDR2 FQGTGA. The DNA of the CDR3 is TGTGCCAGCAGCTTAAGCCTCCGGGACAGGAGGCACCCCCTGCCCCAAGAGACCCAGTACTTC. This codes for CASSLSLRDRRHPLPQETQYF.

The chain links TRBV30 to TRBJ1-2; TRBD1 is a possible D gene (6 bases). The CDR3 is made up of 14 amino acids. Germline V lookup: CDR1 GTSNPN, CDR2 SVGIG (reference sequence). V was shortened by 1 base and J by 3 bases, with 12 bases between the two germline ends. CDR3 residues: CAWSDGGFYYGYTF. CDR3 coding DNA: TGTGCCTGGAGTGATGGGGGCTTTTACTATGGCTACACCTTC. Based on the CDR3 plus reference TRBV30 and TRBJ1-2, the full variable domain is SQTIHQWPATLVQPVGSPLSLECTVEGTSNPNLYWYRQAAGRGLQLLFYSVGIGQISSEVPQNLSASRPQDRQFILSSKKLLLSDSGFYLCAWSDGGFYYGYTFGSGTRLTVV.

This clonotype has a handful of counts. The chain couples TRBV7-9 to TRBJ2-1; 7 nucleotides agree with TRBD2. Losses at the gene ends were 5 bases for V and 7 bases for J; bases not matched to a gene: 5. CDR3 size: 13 residues. Germline loops: CDR1 SEHNR, CDR2 FQNEAQ (reference sequence). CDR3 amino acids: CASSHVGGNEQFF. CDR3 sequence (DNA): TGTGCCAGCAGCCACGTGGGGGGGAATGAGCAGTTCTTC.

This CDR3 reads CASSPDRGLPEAFF. Written as DNA, the CDR3 is TGTGCCAGCAGTCCCGACAGGGGGCTCCCTGAAGCTTTCTTT. The V and J genes are TRBV27 and TRBJ1-1, with 10 bases lining up with TRBD1. Per the germline V gene, CDR1 is MNHEY and CDR2 is SMNVEV (reference sequence). The V segment lost 5 bases and the J segment 6 bases; nucleotides outside the gene matches: 6. There are 14 residues in the CDR3.